This T cell receptor (beta chain) was identified during a study of blood T cell repertoires in COVID-19. Study overall: Both acute and convalescent COVID-19 samples were obtained from the United States, Italy and Spain. PBMCs, B-cell-depleted T cells, or T cells were the source of the cDNA or gDNA that made up the material.

The CDR3 spans 14 residues. The germline V gene encodes CDR1 SEHNR and CDR2 FQNEAQ (reference sequence). V gave up 7 bases and J gave up 0 bases, with 9 bases separating them. Authors' methods: Amplification of reference gene primers provided the estimated nucleated cell counts. The table came from immunoSEQ multiplex PCR; TCRdb's copy has only in-frame clones and leaves some out. The V and J calls and clone size come from that table; D and trimming were worked out from the DNA. Among 25,000 to 30,000 clones, roughly nine tenths were seen once, and the ten largest hold about 8%. The chain is built from TRBV7-9 and TRBJ2-2, with D possibly TRBD2 on 6 matching bases. This sequence originates from a man in his sixties or seventies with active or convalescent COVID-19. The sequencing sample was made of peripheral blood. CDR3 loop: CASKTGANTGELFF. The CDR3 nucleotides read TGTGCCAGCAAAACGGGGGCGAACACCGGGGAGCTGTTTTTT.